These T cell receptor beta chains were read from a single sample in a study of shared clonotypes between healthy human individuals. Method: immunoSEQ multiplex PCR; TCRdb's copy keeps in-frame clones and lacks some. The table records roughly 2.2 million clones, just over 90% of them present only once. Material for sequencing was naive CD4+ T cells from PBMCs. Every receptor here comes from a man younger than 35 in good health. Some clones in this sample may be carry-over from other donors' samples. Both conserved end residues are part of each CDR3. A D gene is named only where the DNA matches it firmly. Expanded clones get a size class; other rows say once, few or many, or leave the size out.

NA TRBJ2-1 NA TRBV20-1 TGCAGTGCGGGGCTCTTCGATGAGCAGTTCTTC CSAGLFDEQFF
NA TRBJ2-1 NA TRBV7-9 TGTGCCAGCAGCCTACCGGAGGGTAGATCCTACAATGAGCAGTTCTTC CASSLPEGRSYNEQFF
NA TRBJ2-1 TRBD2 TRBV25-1 TGTGCCAGCAGTGATCTCCGGGACTACCTCCGTAATGAGCAGTTCTTC CASSDLRDYLRNEQFF
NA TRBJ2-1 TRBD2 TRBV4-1 TGCGCCAGCAGCCAAGTAGCGGGGGGCAATGAGCAGTTCTTC CASSQVAGGNEQFF
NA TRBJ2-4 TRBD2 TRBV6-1 TGTGCCAGCAGTGCGTTGCCTAGCGGGAGTCAGAACATTCAGTACTTC CASSALPSGSQNIQYF
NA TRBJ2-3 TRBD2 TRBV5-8 TGTGCCAGCAGCCCGGTTCGAGGCGGGAGAGTCAGAGATACGCAGTATTTT CASSPVRGGRVRDTQYF
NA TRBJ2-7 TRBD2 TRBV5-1 TGCGCCAGCAGCCCGGGGGGGCCTTGGGTACAGGTTAAAGCCCACGAGCAGTACTTC CASSPGGPWVQVKAHEQYF
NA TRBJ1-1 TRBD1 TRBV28 TGTGCCAGCAGTACGGACAGGTCTGAAGCTTTCTTT CASSTDRSEAFF
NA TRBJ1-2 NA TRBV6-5 TGTGCTTGCAAGGAGGGAGGAGGCTACACCTTC CACKEGGGYTF
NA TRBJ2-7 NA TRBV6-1 TGTGCCAGCAGTCAATGGGTAAGCGAGCAGTACTTC CASSQWVSEQYF
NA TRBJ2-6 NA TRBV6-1 TGTGCCAGCAGTGAATCTCGCCAGGGAGTCCCTGGGGCCAACGTCCTGACTTTC CASSESRQGVPGANVLTF
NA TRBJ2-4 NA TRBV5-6 TGTGCCAGCAGCTTGAGCATTCATGGGGCCAAAAACATTCAGTACTTC CASSLSIHGAKNIQYF
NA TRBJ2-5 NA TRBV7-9 TGTGCCAGCAGCTTAGCGCGGGGTTCCAGTGAGACCCAGTACTTC CASSLARGSSETQYF
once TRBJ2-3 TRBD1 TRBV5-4 TGTGCCAGCAGCAGCCGGACAGGAAGCACAGATACGCAGTATTTT CASSSRTGSTDTQYF
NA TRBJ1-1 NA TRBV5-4 TGTGCCGGCAGCTTGGATGGGTCAAACTTCGACACTGAAGCTTTCTTT CAGSLDGSNFDTEAFF
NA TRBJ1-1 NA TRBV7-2 TGTGCCAGCAGCTTCACAACCTACACTGAAGCTTTCTTT CASSFTTYTEAFF
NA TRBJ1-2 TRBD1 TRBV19 TGTGCCAGTAGTAGAACCTTTATTGGACAGGGCGACTATGGCTACACCTTC CASSRTFIGQGDYGYTF
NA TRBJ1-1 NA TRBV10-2 TGCGCCAGCGGACGCTCCCTGACCCTTATGAACACTGAAGCTTTCTTT CASGRSLTLMNTEAFF
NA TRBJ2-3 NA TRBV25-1 TGTGCCAGCAGTGAAAGCGGCGGGGCCACAGATACGCAGTATTTT CASSESGGATDTQYF
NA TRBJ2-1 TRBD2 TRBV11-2 TGTGCCAGCAGCTCCTATACCTCTAGCGGGAGTTACAATGAGCAGTTCTTC CASSSYTSSGSYNEQFF
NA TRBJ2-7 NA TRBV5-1 TGCGCCAGCAGCGACCCACAGGGATCTTACGAGCAGTACTTC CASSDPQGSYEQYF
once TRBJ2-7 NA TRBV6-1 TGTGCCAGCCACAGCCGGGAGATCTCCTACGAGCAGTACTTC CASHSREISYEQYF
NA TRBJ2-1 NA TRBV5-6 TGTGCCAGCAGCTTAGGGGACAATGAGCAGTTCTTC CASSLGDNEQFF
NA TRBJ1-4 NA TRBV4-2 TGTGCCAGCAGCCCGACGTCTCATAATGGGGAAAAACTGTTTTTT CASSPTSHNGEKLFF
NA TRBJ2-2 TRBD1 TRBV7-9 TGTGCCAGCAGCTCGTCGACAGGGGAGAACACCGGGGAGCTGTTTTTT CASSSSTGENTGELFF
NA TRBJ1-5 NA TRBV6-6 TGTGCCAGCAGTCCTTTGGCAGGGTATGGCAATCAGCCCCAGCATTTT CASSPLAGYGNQPQHF
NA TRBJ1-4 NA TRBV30 TGTGCCTGGCGCGGTGAAAAACTGTTTTTT CAWRGEKLFF
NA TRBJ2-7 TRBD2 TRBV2 TGTGCCAGCAGGGCTAGCGGGATTAGCTCCTACGAGCAGTACTTC CASRASGISSYEQYF
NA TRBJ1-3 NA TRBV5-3 TGTGCCAGAAGCTTAAAGTGTTCCGGAAACACCATATATTTT CARSLKCSGNTIYF
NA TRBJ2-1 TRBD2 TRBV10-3 TGTGCCACCCAATGGCGGGAGGGCCTCCCCAAAAATGAGCAGTTCTTC CATQWREGLPKNEQFF
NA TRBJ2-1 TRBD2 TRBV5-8 TGTGCCAGCATGGGACTAGCGGGACCTAATGAGCAGTTCTTC CASMGLAGPNEQFF
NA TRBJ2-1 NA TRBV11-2 TGTGCCAGCAGCTTAGACCCCTTAGGAAATGAGCAGTTCTTC CASSLDPLGNEQFF
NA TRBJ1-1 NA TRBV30 TGTGCCTGGAGTGTTGGGGGTGGAAGGCCAGCCGTTGAAGCTTTCTTT CAWSVGGGRPAVEAFF
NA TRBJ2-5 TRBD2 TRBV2 TGTGCCAGCACCAGGACAGAAATCGTAGCGGGAGGGAGCAAGTGGACCCAGTACTTC CASTRTEIVAGGSKWTQYF
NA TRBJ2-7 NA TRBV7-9 TGTGCCAGCAGCTTAGTGCACGAGAGCTACGAGCAGTACTTC CASSLVHESYEQYF
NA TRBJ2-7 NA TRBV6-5 TGTGCCAGCAGTTACTCAAGTGCCTACCCTTACGAGCAGTACTTC CASSYSSAYPYEQYF
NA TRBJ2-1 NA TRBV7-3 TGTGCCAGCAGCCGGACGGGAACCTACAATGAGCAGTTCTTC CASSRTGTYNEQFF
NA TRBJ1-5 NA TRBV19 TGTGCCAGTAGTATCGGGGTACAGGTTAGCAATCAGCCCCAGCATTTT CASSIGVQVSNQPQHF
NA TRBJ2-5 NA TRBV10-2 TGCGCCAGCAGTGAGTCATCTAGCGTTGGAGAGACCCAGTACTTC CASSESSSVGETQYF
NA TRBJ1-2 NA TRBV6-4 TGTGCCAGCGTCAGAGCTAACAGGGACGACTATGGCTACACCTTC CASVRANRDDYGYTF
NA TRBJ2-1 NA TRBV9 TGTGCCAGCAGCTCCTCGGGGTTTTACAATGAGCAGTTCTTC CASSSSGFYNEQFF
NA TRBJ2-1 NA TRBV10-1 TGCGCCAGCAGTGAGTCGCCGGGAAAAAAAGAAACGGCCCTCAATGAGCAGTTCTTC CASSESPGKKETALNEQFF
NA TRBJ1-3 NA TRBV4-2 TGTGCCAGCAGCCAAGATGTAAGGCAGGGGCAGGCTGGAAACACCATATATTTT CASSQDVRQGQAGNTIYF
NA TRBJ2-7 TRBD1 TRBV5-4 TGTGCCAGCAGCCGGGGACAGGGCGTCTCCTACGAGCAGTACTTC CASSRGQGVSYEQYF
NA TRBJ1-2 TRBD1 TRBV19 TGTGCCAGTAGCGCACTAGTCTGGACAGGGAAGAACTATGGCTACACCTTC CASSALVWTGKNYGYTF
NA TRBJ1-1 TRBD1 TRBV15 TGTGCCACCAGGTGGGACAGAAAAATGAACACTGAAGCTTTCTTT CATRWDRKMNTEAFF
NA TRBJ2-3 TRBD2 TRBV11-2 TGTGCCAGCAGCCCAACTAGCGGGAGCTCAGATACGCAGTATTTT CASSPTSGSSDTQYF
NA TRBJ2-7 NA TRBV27 TGTGCCAGCAGTCCCTTCCCGGTTACGCCGTCAGCTCGTGAGCAGTACTTC CASSPFPVTPSAREQYF
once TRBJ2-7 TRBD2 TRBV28 TGTGCCAGCAGTTTATTCGGGGGGGCCCTAACCTCCTACGAGCAGTACTTC CASSLFGGALTSYEQYF
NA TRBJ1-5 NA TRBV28 TGTGCCAGCAGTTTATCAGGGATGGGCAATCAGCCCCAGCATTTT CASSLSGMGNQPQHF
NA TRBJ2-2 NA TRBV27 TGTGCCAGCAGTTTTTGGGGGGACGGGGAGCTGTTTTTT CASSFWGDGELFF
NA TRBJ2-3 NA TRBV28 TGTGCCAGCAGTTCAAGCGGGCACACAGATACGCAGTATTTT CASSSSGHTDTQYF
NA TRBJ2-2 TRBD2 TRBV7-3 TGTGCCAGCAGCATAACTAGCGGGAGTAACACCGGGGAGCTGTTTTTT CASSITSGSNTGELFF
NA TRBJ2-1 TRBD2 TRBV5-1 TGCGCCAGCAGCACGGGACTAGCGGGAAGCTCCTACAATGAGCAGTTCTTC CASSTGLAGSSYNEQFF